This is a list of T cell receptor beta chains from one sample in a study of T cell responses to AZD1222 COVID-19 vaccine. Method: immunoSEQ multiplex PCR; TCRdb's copy keeps in-frame clones and lacks some. This sample carries some 56,000 clones, 80% to 90% of them seen once, and the ten largest clones take less than 15%. The specimen comprised peripheral blood, sampled on day 0 of AZD1222 vaccination. The receptors stem from an adult in good health. CDR3s include the opening cysteine and the closing phenylalanine or tryptophan. A D gene is named only where the DNA matches it firmly. Clone sizes are given selectively: once, few, many, or a class where the clone is expanded.

TRBJ1-2 NA NA TRBV2 TGTGCCAGCATGGACACAGATACCTATGGCTACACCTTC CASMDTDTYGYTF
TRBJ1-5 NA NA TRBV18 TGTGCCAGCTCACCAGGACGGGATCAGCCCCAGCATTTT CASSPGRDQPQHF
TRBJ2-6 TRBD1 NA TRBV18 TGTGCCAGCTCACCGATCCGTGTACAGGGGACCTCTGGGGCCAACGTCCTGACTTTC CASSPIRVQGTSGANVLTF
TRBJ1-3 NA NA TRBV7-2 TGTGCCAGCAGCTTAGGCCTCTCTGGAAACACCATATATTTT CASSLGLSGNTIYF
TRBJ2-2 NA NA TRBV6-2/TRBV6-3 TGTGCCAGCAGTTACTTTCCTAACGGGGTCACCGGGGAGCTGTTTTTT CASSYFPNGVTGELFF
TRBJ2-1 NA NA TRBV11-2 TGTGCCAGCAGCTTAGATCTCCTTTATGAGCAGTTCTTC CASSLDLLYEQFF
TRBJ1-5 NA NA TRBV11-2 TGTGCCAGCAGCTTCGGCACCTTTCAGCCCCAGCATTTT CASSFGTFQPQHF
TRBJ2-1 NA NA TRBV5-5 TGTGCCAGCAGCTTGGTTCCGCTGGGCAATGAGCAGTTCTTC CASSLVPLGNEQFF
TRBJ2-5 NA NA TRBV10-2 TGCGCCAGCAGTAAAGAAGGAGAGACCCAGTACTTC CASSKEGETQYF
TRBJ1-2 NA NA TRBV21-1 TGTGCCAGCGGAAGGACAGGATGTGCTCCCCGTGGCTACACCTTC CASGRTGCAPRGYTF
TRBJ2-3 NA NA TRBV21-1 TGTGCCAGCAGCATACCGGGACTAGCGGGGGGGCAAGATACGCAGTATTTT CASSIPGLAGGQDTQYF
TRBJ2-7 TRBD1 NA TRBV5-8 TGTGCCAGCAGCCCGGGACAGGGGAGAGGCGAGCAGTACTTC CASSPGQGRGEQYF
TRBJ1-2 NA NA TRBV6-5 TGTGCCAGCGGGACTAACTATGGCTACACCTTC CASGTNYGYTF
TRBJ2-6 TRBD1 NA TRBV19 TGTGCCAGTACCGTCGGGACAGGGGCTGGGGCCAACGTCCTGACTTTC CASTVGTGAGANVLTF
TRBJ2-3 TRBD1 medium-sized TRBV18 TGTGCCAGCTCAGGGACAGGCGTACGGGCAGATACGCAGTATTTT CASSGTGVRADTQYF
TRBJ2-2 TRBD1 NA TRBV25-1 TGTGCCAGCGGACCTAGGACAGGGGTAACCGGGGAGCTGTTTTTT CASGPRTGVTGELFF
TRBJ2-7 NA NA TRBV11-3 TGTGCCAGCAGCTTAGACAGGGTTGGCGAGCAGTACTTC CASSLDRVGEQYF
TRBJ1-1 TRBD1 NA TRBV7-9 TGTGCCAGCAGCAACCCGGGACAGGGAATGAACACTGAAGCTTTCTTT CASSNPGQGMNTEAFF
TRBJ2-3 TRBD1 NA TRBV5-1 TGCGCCAGCAGCTTGGCGGGTGGACGGGACAGAGATACGCAGTATTTT CASSLAGGRDRDTQYF
TRBJ2-2 NA NA TRBV5-4 TGTGCCAGCAGCCCGTTTACGGGGGCCGGGACCGGGGAGCTGTTTTTT CASSPFTGAGTGELFF
TRBJ2-7 TRBD1 NA TRBV6-5 TGTGCCAGCAGTCAGACAGGGAAAACCTACGAGCAGTACTTC CASSQTGKTYEQYF
TRBJ1-3 TRBD1 NA TRBV7-6 TGTGCCAGCAGCACAGACAGGGGGCCTGGAAACACCATATATTTT CASSTDRGPGNTIYF
TRBJ1-5 NA NA TRBV7-8 TGTGCCAGCAGCTTAGACCGGTCGGGCCGCCACTTGGCTCAGCCCCAGCATTTT CASSLDRSGRHLAQPQHF
TRBJ1-2 NA NA TRBV6-5 TGTGCCAGCTCGACGACCGGGGGGGCCGGCTATGGCTACACCTTC CASSTTGGAGYGYTF
TRBJ2-3 TRBD1 few TRBV7-2 TGTGCCAGCAGCTTACCGGGACAGAGGACAGATACGCAGTATTTT CASSLPGQRTDTQYF
TRBJ1-4 NA NA TRBV18 TGTGCCAGCTCACCAGTGGTTGCAACTAATGAAAAACTGTTTTTT CASSPVVATNEKLFF
TRBJ2-1 NA NA TRBV28 TGTGCCAGCAGTTTGCTGAGGGTCAATGAGCAGTTCTTC CASSLLRVNEQFF
TRBJ1-2 NA NA TRBV9 TGTGCCAGCAGCGTAGGGCGGGGAAACTATGGCTACACCTTC CASSVGRGNYGYTF
TRBJ2-2 TRBD2 NA TRBV4-2 TGTGCCAGCAGCCAAGAGTTTACTAGCGGGGGGGCCGGGGAGCTGTTTTTT CASSQEFTSGGAGELFF
TRBJ1-5 NA NA TRBV2 TGTGCCAGCAGTGAGCCCGGACAGAGCAATCAGCCCCAGCATTTT CASSEPGQSNQPQHF
TRBJ1-6 NA NA TRBV4-1 TGCGCCAGCAGCCGTACCGAGGGAATCCTAGAGGACCTCCACTTT CASSRTEGILEDLHF
TRBJ2-5 TRBD2 once TRBV7-6 TGTGCCAGCAGCCCTAGCGGGGGCGGGGGACTGACCCAGTACTTC CASSPSGGGGLTQYF
TRBJ2-7 TRBD1 NA TRBV18 TGTGCCAGCTCACCGTTGGGACAGATCCGTACAACCGAGCAGTACTTC CASSPLGQIRTTEQYF
TRBJ1-2 NA NA TRBV3-1/TRBV3-2 TGTGCCAGCAGCCAAGAGGTCGGGCTACGGGATCGATATGGCTACACCTTC CASSQEVGLRDRYGYTF
TRBJ2-1 TRBD1 NA TRBV28 TGTGCCAGCAGTTCGATAACAGGGGTGGTTATCTACAATGAGCAGTTCTTC CASSSITGVVIYNEQFF
TRBJ2-7 NA once TRBV7-3 TGTGCCAGCAGCATCTCGACAGGCTACGAGCAGTACTTC CASSISTGYEQYF
TRBJ1-2 NA few TRBV7-9 TGTGCCAGCAGCTTAGGACAGGCTAACTATGGCTACACCTTC CASSLGQANYGYTF